This T cell receptor (beta chain) comes out of a study of T cell responses to AZD1222 COVID-19 vaccine. Study-wide results and caveats: Only a handful of AZD1222 recipients tested seropositive at baseline. Most donors were white British, females outnumbered males, and clonal diversity was possibly underestimated. Within unmutated variant regions lay the reported targets of nearly half of spike-specific TCRs. Without day 14 samples, only post-peak T cell repertoires were studied.

Sequenced by immunoSEQ multiplex PCR; TCRdb stores in-frame clones only, minus some. The table shows about 130,000 clones, with around 94% occurring only once. As to this clone: Its specificity is unknown.

This CDR3 spans 17 amino acids. V lost 2 bases, J lost 3 bases, and 8 bases stayed unmatched. Germline CDR1 is LNHNV and CDR2 is YYDKDF (reference sequence). This sample comprised peripheral blood, obtained on day 0 of AZD1222 vaccination. This sequence was found in an adult in good health. The V gene is TRBV15, the J gene TRBJ2-2; TRBD2 matches at 8 bases. The CDR3 DNA reads as TGTGCCACCAGCAGATATCCCGGGACTAGTTACACCGGGGAGCTGTTTTTT. Protein product: CATSRYPGTSYTGELFF.